The clone carrying this TCR beta chain was detected ten times or more. Antigen unknown. The data are from a study of T cell repertoires in cytomegalovirus infection. For the study at large: A matching HLA type, together with CMV infection, was signaled by public TCR beta signatures. Points from the study as a whole: Pooled public TCR beta family frequency picked out CMV carriers with the relevant HLA. Predominance within the ex vivo response was attributable to HLA-C-restricted CMV-specific TCR beta clonotypes.

Trimming removed 3 bases from V and 1 base from J; junction bases left unmatched: 5. CDR3 length: 14 residues. Germline V gene lookup returns CDR1 DFQATT and CDR2 SNEGSKA (reference sequence). Using its own MiXCR run on the reads, TCRdb lists one record per CDR3 protein. Among 200,000 to 300,000 distinct CDR3 sequences, roughly 15% were seen once, and the ten largest hold about 10%. This receptor was taken from a human donor in good health (CMV status not recorded). Some clones in this sample may be carry-over from other donors' samples. What was sequenced was PBMCs. The V and J genes are TRBV20-1 and TRBJ2-7; 8 nucleotides align to TRBD2. This CDR3 is CSARAAGVSYEQYF. DNA of the CDR3: TGCAGTGCTAGGGCAGCGGGAGTATCCTACGAGCAGTACTTC.